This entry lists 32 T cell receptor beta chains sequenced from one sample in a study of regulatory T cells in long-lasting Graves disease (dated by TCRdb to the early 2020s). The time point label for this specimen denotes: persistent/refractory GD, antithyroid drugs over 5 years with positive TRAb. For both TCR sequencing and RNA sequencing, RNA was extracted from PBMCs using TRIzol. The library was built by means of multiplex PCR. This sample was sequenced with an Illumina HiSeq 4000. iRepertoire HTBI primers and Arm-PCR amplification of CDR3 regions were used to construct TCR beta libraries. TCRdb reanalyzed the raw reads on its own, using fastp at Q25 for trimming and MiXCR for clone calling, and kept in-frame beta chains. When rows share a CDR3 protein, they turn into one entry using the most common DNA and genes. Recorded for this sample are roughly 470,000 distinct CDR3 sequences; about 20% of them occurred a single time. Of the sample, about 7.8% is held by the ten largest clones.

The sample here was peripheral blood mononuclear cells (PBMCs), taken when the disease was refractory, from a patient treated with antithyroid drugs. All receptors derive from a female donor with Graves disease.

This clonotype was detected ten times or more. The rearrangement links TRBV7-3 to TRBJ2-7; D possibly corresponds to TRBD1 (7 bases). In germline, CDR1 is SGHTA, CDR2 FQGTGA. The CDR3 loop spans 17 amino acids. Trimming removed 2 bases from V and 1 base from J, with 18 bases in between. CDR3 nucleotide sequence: TGTGCCAGCAGCTTAGATTCAGGGGCAGGGGGGTCCTACGAGCAGTACTTC. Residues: CASSLDSGAGGSYEQYF.

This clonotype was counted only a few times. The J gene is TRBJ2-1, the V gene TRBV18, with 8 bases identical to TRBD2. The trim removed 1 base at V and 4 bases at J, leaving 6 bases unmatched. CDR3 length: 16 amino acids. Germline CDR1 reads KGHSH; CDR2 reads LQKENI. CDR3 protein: CASSPRGGTSYNEQFF. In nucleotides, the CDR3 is TGTGCCAGCTCACCACGAGGCGGGACTAGTTACAATGAGCAGTTCTTC.

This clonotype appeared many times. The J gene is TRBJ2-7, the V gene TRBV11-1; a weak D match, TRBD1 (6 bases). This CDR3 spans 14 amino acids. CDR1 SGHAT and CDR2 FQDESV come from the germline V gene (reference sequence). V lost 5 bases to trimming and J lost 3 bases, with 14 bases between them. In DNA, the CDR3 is TGTGCCAGCAGCGTGGAGACAGGAAACTACGAGCAGTACTTC. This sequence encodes CASSVETGNYEQYF.

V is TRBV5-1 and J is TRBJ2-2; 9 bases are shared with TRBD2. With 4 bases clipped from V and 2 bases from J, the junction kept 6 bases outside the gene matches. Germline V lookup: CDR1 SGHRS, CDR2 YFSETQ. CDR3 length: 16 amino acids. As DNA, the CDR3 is TGCGCCAGCAGCATCCTAGCGGGGCACAACACCGGGGAGCTGTTTTTT. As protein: CASSILAGHNTGELFF. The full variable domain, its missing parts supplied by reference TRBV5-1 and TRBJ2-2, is KAGVTQTPRYLIKTRGQQVTLSCSPISGHRSVSWYQQTPGQGLQFLFEYFSETQRNKGNFPGRFSGRQFSNSRSEMNVSTLELGDSALYLCASSILAGHNTGELFFGEGSRLTVL.

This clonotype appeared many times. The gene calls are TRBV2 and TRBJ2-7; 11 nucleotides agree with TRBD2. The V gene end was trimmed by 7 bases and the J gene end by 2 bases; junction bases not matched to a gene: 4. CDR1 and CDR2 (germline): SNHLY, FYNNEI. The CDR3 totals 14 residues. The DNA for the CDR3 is TGTGCCAGCAATAAACTAGCGGGAGCCTACGAGCAGTACTTC. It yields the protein CASNKLAGAYEQYF.

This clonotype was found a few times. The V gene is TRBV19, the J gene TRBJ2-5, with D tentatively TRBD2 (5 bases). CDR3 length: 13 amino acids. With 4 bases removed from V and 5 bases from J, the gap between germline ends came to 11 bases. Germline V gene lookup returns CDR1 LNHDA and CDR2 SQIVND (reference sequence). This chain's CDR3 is CASSTRRRETQYF. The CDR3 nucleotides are TGTGCCAGTAGTACCCGCAGGAGGGAGACCCAGTACTTC.

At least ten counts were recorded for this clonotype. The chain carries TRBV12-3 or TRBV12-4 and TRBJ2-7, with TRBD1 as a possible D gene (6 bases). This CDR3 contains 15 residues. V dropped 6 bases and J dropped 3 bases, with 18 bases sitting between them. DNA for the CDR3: TGTGCCAGCAGCATTGGACAGTCGGTTGGCTACGAGCAGTACTTC. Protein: CASSIGQSVGYEQYF.

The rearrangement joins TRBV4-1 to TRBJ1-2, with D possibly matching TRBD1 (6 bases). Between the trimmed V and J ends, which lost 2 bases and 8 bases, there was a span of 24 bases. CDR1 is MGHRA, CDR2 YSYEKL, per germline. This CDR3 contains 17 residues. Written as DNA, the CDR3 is TGCGCCAGCAGCCAACCGGTGTTGCGGGCCAGGGGTGAAGGCTACACCTTC. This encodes CASSQPVLRARGEGYTF.

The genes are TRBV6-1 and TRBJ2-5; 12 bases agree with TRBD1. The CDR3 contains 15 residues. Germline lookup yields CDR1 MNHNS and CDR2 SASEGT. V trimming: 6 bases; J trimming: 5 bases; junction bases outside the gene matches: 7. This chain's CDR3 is CASSPGTGGAETQYF. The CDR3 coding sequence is TGTGCCAGCAGCCCGGGGACAGGGGGCGCGGAGACCCAGTACTTC.

The chain's CDR3 is CASSLAADREEKLFF. CDR3 nucleotide sequence: TGTGCCAGCAGCTTAGCGGCTGACAGGGAGGAAAAACTGTTTTTT. The gene calls are TRBV7-9 and TRBJ1-4; 7 bases align to TRBD1. The CDR3 is made up of 15 amino acids. Looked up from germline, CDR1 is SEHNR and CDR2 is FQNEAQ (reference sequence). Germline trimming cut 0 bases from V and 8 bases from J; bases unmatched to any gene: 6. Supplemented by reference TRBV7-9 and TRBJ1-4, the full variable domain reads DTGVSQNPRHKITKRGQNVTFRCDPISEHNRLYWYRQTLGQGPEFLTYFQNEAQLEKSRLLSDRFSAERPKGSFSTLEIQRTEQGDSAMYLCASSLAADREEKLFFGSGTQLSVL.

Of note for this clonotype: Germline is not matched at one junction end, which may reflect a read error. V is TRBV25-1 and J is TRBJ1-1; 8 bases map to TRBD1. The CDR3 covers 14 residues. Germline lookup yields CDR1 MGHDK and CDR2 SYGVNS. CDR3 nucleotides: TGTGCCAGCAGTGCGGACAGGGAGGGCACTGAAACTTTCTTT. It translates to CASSADREGTETFF. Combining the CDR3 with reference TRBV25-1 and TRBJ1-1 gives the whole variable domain EADIYQTPRYLVIGTGKKITLECSQTMGHDKMYWYQQDPGMELHLIHYSYGVNSTEKGDLSSESTVSRIRTEHFPLTLESARPSHTSQYLCASSADREGTETFFGQGTRLTVV.

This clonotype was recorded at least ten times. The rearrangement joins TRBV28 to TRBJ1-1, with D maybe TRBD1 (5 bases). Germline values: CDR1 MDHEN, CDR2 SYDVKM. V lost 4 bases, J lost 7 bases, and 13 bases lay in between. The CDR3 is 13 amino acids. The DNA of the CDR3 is TGTGCCAGCAGTTGGGGGGAGGCCCATGAAGCTTTCTTT. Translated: CASSWGEAHEAFF.

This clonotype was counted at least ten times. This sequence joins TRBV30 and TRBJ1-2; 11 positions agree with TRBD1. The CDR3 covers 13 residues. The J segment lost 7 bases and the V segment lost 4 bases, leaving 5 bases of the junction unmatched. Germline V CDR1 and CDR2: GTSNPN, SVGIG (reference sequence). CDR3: CAWISGTGGGYTF. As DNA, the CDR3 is TGTGCCTGGATTTCCGGGACAGGGGGTGGCTACACCTTC. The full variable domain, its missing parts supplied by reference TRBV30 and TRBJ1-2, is SQTIHQWPATLVQPVGSPLSLECTVEGTSNPNLYWYRQAAGRGLQLLFYSVGIGQISSEVPQNLSASRPQDRQFILSSKKLLLSDSGFYLCAWISGTGGGYTFGSGTRLTVV.

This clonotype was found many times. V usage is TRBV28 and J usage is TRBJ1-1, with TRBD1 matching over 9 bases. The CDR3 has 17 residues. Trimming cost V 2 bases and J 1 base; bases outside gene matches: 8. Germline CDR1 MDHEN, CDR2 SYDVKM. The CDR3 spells CASSLVWVDRGNTEAFF. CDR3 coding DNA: TGTGCCAGCAGTTTAGTTTGGGTGGACAGGGGGAACACTGAAGCTTTCTTT. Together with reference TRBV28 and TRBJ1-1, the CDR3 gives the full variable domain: DVKVTQSSRYLVKRTGEKVFLECVQDMDHENMFWYRQDPGLGLRLIYFSYDVKMKEKGDIPEGYSVSREKKERFSLILESASTNQTSMYLCASSLVWVDRGNTEAFFGQGTRLTVV.

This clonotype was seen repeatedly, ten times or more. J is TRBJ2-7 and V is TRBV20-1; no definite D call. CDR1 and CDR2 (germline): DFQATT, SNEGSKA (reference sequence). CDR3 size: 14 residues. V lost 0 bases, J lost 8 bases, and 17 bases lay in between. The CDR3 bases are TGCAGTGCTAGAGATGGAGTGGAACCCCGCCAGCAGTACTTC. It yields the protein CSARDGVEPRQQYF.

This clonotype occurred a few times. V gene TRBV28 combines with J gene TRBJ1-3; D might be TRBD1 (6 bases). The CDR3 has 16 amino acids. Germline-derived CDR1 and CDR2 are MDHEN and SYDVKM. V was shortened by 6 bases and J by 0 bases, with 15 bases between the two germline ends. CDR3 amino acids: CASSPRGAISGNTIYF. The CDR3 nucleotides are TGTGCCAGCAGCCCTCGGGGGGCGATCTCTGGAAACACCATATATTTT.

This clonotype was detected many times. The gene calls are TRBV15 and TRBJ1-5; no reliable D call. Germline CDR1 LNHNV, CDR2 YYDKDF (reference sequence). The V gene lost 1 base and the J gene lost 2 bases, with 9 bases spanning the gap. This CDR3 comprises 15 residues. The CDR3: CATSRVESGNQPQHF. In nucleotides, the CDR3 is TGTGCCACCAGCAGAGTTGAGTCGGGCAATCAGCCCCAGCATTTT.

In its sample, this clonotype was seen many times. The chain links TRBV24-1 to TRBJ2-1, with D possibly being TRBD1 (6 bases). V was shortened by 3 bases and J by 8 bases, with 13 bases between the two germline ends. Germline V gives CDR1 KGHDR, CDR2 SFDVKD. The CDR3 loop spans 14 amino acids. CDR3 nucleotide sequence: TGTGCCACCAGTGATAGCGGCAGGGGCTATGAGCAGTTCTTC. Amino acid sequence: CATSDSGRGYEQFF.

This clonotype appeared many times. This CDR3 reads CASSSAGGPGEQYF. For the CDR3, the DNA is TGTGCCAGCAGTTCAGCGGGAGGGCCAGGGGAGCAGTACTTC. The chain has TRBV25-1 and TRBJ2-7, with 10 bases lining up with TRBD2. V lost 5 bases to trimming and J lost 7 bases; unmatched junction nucleotides: 8. Germline lookup yields CDR1 MGHDK and CDR2 SYGVNS. This CDR3 region has 14 residues.

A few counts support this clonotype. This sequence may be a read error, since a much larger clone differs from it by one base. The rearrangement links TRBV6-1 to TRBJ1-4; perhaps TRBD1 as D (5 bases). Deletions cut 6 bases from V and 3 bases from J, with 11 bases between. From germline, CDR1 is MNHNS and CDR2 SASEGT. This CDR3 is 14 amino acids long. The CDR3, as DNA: TGTGCCAGCAGGAGGGACGGAGCTAATGAAAAACTGTTTTTT. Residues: CASRRDGANEKLFF.

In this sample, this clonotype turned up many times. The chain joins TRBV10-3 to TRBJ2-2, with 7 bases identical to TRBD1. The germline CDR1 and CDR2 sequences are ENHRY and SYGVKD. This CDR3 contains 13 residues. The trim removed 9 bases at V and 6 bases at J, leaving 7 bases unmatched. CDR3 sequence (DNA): TGTGCCATACGACAGGGTGGACCCGGGGAGCTGTTTTTT. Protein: CAIRQGGPGELFF.

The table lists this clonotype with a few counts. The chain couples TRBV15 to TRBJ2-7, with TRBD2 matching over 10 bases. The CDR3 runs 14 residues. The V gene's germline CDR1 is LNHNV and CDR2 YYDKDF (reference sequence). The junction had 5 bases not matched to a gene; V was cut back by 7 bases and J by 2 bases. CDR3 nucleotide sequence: TGTGCCACCATGCGACTAGCGGGCCCCTACGAGCAGTACTTC. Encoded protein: CATMRLAGPYEQYF.

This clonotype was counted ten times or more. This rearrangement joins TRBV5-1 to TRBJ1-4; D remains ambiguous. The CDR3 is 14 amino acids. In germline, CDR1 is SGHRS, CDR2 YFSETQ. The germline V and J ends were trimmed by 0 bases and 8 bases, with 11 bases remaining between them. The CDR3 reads CASSLDSSSEKLFF. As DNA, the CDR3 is TGCGCCAGCAGCTTGGACTCGTCGTCAGAAAAACTGTTTTTT.

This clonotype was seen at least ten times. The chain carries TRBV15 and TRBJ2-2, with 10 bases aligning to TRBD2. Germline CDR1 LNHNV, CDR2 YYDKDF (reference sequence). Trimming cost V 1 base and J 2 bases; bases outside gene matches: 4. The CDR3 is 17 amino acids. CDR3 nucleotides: TGTGCCACCAGCAGAGTTACTAGCGGGAAAAACACCGGGGAGCTGTTTTTT. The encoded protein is CATSRVTSGKNTGELFF.

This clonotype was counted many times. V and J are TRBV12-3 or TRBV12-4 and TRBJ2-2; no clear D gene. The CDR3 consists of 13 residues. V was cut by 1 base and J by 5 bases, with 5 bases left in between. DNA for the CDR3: TGTGCCAGCAGTTTAGGTGTTACCGGGGAGCTGTTTTTT. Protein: CASSLGVTGELFF.

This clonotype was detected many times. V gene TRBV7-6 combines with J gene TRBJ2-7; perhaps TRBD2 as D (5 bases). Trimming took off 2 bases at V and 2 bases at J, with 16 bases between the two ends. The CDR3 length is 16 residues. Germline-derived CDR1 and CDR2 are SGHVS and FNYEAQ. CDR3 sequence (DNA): TGTGCCAGCAGCTTAAGCGGCGAAAGAGAGACCTACGAGCAGTACTTC. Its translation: CASSLSGERETYEQYF.

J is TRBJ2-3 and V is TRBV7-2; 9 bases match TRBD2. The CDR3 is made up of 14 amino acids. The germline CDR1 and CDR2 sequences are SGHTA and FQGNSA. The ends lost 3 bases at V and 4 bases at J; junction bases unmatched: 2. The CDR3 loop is CASSLTSGSDTQYF. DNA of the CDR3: TGTGCCAGCAGCTTGACTAGCGGATCAGATACGCAGTATTTT.

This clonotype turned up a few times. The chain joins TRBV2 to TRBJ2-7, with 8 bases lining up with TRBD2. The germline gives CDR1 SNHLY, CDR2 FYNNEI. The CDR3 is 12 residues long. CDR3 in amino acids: CATGTGGAEQYF. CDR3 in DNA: TGTGCTACCGGGACGGGGGGGGCCGAGCAGTACTTC.

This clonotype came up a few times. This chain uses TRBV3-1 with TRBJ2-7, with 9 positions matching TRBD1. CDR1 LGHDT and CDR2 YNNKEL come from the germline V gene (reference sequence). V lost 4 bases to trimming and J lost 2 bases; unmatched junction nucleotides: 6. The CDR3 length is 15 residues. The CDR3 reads CASSPGQGLPYEQYF. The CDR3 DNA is TGTGCCAGCAGCCCAGGACAGGGGTTGCCCTACGAGCAGTACTTC.

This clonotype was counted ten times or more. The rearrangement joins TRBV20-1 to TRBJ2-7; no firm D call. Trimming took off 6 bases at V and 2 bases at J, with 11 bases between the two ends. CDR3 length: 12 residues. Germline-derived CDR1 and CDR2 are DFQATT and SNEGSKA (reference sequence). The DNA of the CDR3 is TGCAGTGCGTCGGGTAACGCCTACGAGCAGTACTTC. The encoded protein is CSASGNAYEQYF.

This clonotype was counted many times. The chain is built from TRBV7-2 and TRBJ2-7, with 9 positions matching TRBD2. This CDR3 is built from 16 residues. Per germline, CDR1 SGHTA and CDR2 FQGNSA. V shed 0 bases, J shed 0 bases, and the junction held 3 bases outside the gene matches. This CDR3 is CASSLASSGTSYEQYF. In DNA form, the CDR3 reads TGTGCCAGCAGCTTAGCGTCTAGCGGGACCTCCTACGAGCAGTACTTC.

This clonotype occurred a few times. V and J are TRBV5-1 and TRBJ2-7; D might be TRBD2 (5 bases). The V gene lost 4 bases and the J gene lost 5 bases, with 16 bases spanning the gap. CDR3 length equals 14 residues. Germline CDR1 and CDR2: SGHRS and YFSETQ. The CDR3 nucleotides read TGCGCCAGCAGCCTCGGGCTAGCCCCGAACGAGCAGTACTTC. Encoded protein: CASSLGLAPNEQYF.